This record concerns one T cell receptor beta chain sequence. Method: immunoSEQ multiplex PCR; TCRdb's copy keeps in-frame clones and lacks some. This table holds roughly 560,000 clones, 78% found once. This specimen belongs to a study of shared T cell receptors in the human thymus. Germline CDR1 LGHNA, CDR2 YSLEER. CDR3 length: 16 amino acids. Trimming cost V 4 bases and J 0 bases; bases outside gene matches: 7. The same specimen was also included in a second study, on human thymus T cells. That report adds: Thymus was obtained from resections taken during corrective heart surgery.

The source material was thymocytes. The sequence came from a boy under three years old with a congenital heart defect. V and J are TRBV4-3 and TRBJ2-3; 7 nucleotides line up with TRBD2. Here the CDR3 DNA reads TGCGCCAGCAGCCTGGGAGGGTATTCTAGCACAGATACGCAGTATTTT. Encoded protein: CASSLGGYSSTDTQYF.